This is a list of T cell receptor beta chains from one sample in a study of cytomegalovirus exposure and HLA in healthy donors. The protocol was immunoSEQ multiplex PCR, while the TCRdb copy is restricted to in-frame clones and leaves out a portion. In the table there are approximately 90,000 clones, 85% of which are singletons. Sequenced: PBMCs. Source of these receptors: a man between 35 and 55 years old in good health and CMV-seropositive. CDR3s leave out the opening cysteine and the closing phenylalanine or tryptophan. Fields, in order: V gene, CDR3 protein.

v_gene: TRBV29-1
CDR3aa: SVSHRGGEQY

v_gene: TRBV5-4
CDR3aa: ASSQAGQGANSPLH

v_gene: TRBV7-3
CDR3aa: ASSLIRDRDTYEQY

v_gene: TRBV5-4
CDR3aa: ASSLSFDRHLYGYT

v_gene: TRBV25-1
CDR3aa: ASSGTSILYEQY

v_gene: TRBV6-6
CDR3aa: ASRDRENQPQH

v_gene: TRBV16
CDR3aa: ASSQGQGNQPQH

v_gene: TRBV7-9
CDR3aa: ASSFREVAQETQY

v_gene: TRBV10-3
CDR3aa: AIRQGTESETQY

v_gene: TRBV11-2
CDR3aa: ASSYAPGLAVTDTQY

v_gene: TRBV11-3
CDR3aa: ASSLDGKGNTEAF

v_gene: TRBV7-9
CDR3aa: ASSFLSGQGDTIY

v_gene: TRBV7-6
CDR3aa: ASRRGGGVEKLF

v_gene: TRBV27
CDR3aa: ASSLFGRSEQETQY

v_gene: TRBV11-2
CDR3aa: ASSLVPGSKETQY

v_gene: TRBV5-4
CDR3aa: ASSRGQGGSTQY

v_gene: TRBV7-2
CDR3aa: ASSATTGPGGAF

v_gene: TRBV7-2
CDR3aa: ASSLAGETQY

v_gene: TRBV19
CDR3aa: ASSIATSDTDTQY

v_gene: TRBV6-5
CDR3aa: ASKGGEAREQY

v_gene: TRBV28
CDR3aa: ASTLGRGRWNTEAF

v_gene: TRBV9
CDR3aa: ASTQGALGITDTQY

v_gene: TRBV5-1
CDR3aa: ASSPLAGGENEQF

v_gene: TRBV12-5
CDR3aa: ASVWREYQDTQY

v_gene: TRBV6-6
CDR3aa: ASSTGQAATNEKLF

v_gene: TRBV7-9
CDR3aa: ASSFFMGEQY

v_gene: TRBV5-1
CDR3aa: ASSFVRTGQETQY

v_gene: TRBV4-1
CDR3aa: ASSQTSGSSYEQY

v_gene: TRBV18
CDR3aa: ASSPLPGEGYGYT

v_gene: TRBV15
CDR3aa: ATSRGGAPTGELF

v_gene: TRBV7-9
CDR3aa: ASSPPGGRIYGYT

v_gene: TRBV28
CDR3aa: ASSEENIQY

v_gene: TRBV6-1
CDR3aa: ASTQGSVDTGELF

v_gene: TRBV4-1
CDR3aa: ASSQPWTGGRANYGYT

v_gene: TRBV7-2
CDR3aa: ASSNLGLAGGEQY

v_gene: TRBV18
CDR3aa: ASSTRQDNSPLH

v_gene: TRBV11-2
CDR3aa: ASSLGGGRQETQY

v_gene: TRBV29-1
CDR3aa: SVDKDRGDTEAF

v_gene: TRBV11-3
CDR3aa: ASSEPVGTYAETQY

v_gene: TRBV5-4
CDR3aa: ASSLTPADTEAF

v_gene: TRBV4-1
CDR3aa: ASSSGLFNTEAF

v_gene: TRBV4-1
CDR3aa: ASSQGAGNEKLF

v_gene: TRBV4-1
CDR3aa: ASSQPRLAGGNEQF

v_gene: TRBV10-3
CDR3aa: AISDRGTDTQY

v_gene: TRBV7-2
CDR3aa: ASSLGSGGISGELF

v_gene: TRBV5-1
CDR3aa: ASSLRLVPDEQF

v_gene: TRBV10-3
CDR3aa: AISGWQGAHGYT

v_gene: TRBV7-2
CDR3aa: ASSFTPGQFLIYEQY

v_gene: TRBV5-1
CDR3aa: ASSHTAGGQGAGSYEQY

v_gene: TRBV28
CDR3aa: ASYGQVTEAF

v_gene: TRBV5-1
CDR3aa: ASSLPPGELF

v_gene: TRBV6-6
CDR3aa: ASSLRQSELF

v_gene: TRBV29-1
CDR3aa: SVGKGAGGTYNEQF

v_gene: TRBV5-1
CDR3aa: ASSYGGGNQPQH